Listed here are 29 T cell receptor beta chains from one sample, sequenced in a study of T cells in Graves' hyperthyroidism and ophthalmopathy. The CDR3 regions of TCR beta were amplified from RNA transcripts. The HTBI primer set drove a first-round RT-PCR of the TCR CDR3. One entry per CDR3 protein, called by TCRdb with MiXCR from the multiplex PCR reads. The sample includes hundreds of thousands of distinct CDR3 sequences, under 60% of them seen just once. The sequenced sample consisted of peripheral blood or thyroid tissue (not recorded which). The receptors were gathered from a woman aged 18 to 35 with Graves' hyperthyroidism.

Comment on this clonotype: One end of the junction does not line up with germline, which may come from a read error. The gene calls are TRBV7-2 and TRBJ2-7, with a tentative D call TRBD1 (5 bases). Germline V gives CDR1 SGHTA, CDR2 FQGNSA. This CDR3 comprises 15 residues. CDR3 region: CASSQGELVSYEQYF. The CDR3, as DNA: TGCGCCAGCAGCCAAGGGGAACTCGTCTCCTACGAGCAGTACTTC. The whole variable domain, remainder taken from reference TRBV7-2 and TRBJ2-7, is GAGVSQSPSNKVTEKGKDVELRCDPISGHTALYWYRQSLGQGLEFLIYFQGNSAPDKSGLPSDRFSAERTGGSVSTLTIQRTQQEDSAVYLCASSQGELVSYEQYFGPGTRLTVT.

The CDR3: CASFDRTSYEQYF. Here the CDR3 DNA reads TGTGCCAGTTTTGACAGGACTAGCTACGAGCAGTACTTC. The J gene is TRBJ2-7, the V gene TRBV7-2; TRBD2 is a possible D gene (7 bases). The CDR3 length is 13 residues. The V end lost 9 bases, the J end lost 3 bases, and 15 bases lay between the germline ends. The germline gives CDR1 SGHTA, CDR2 FQGNSA.

This clonotype was recorded a few times. The V and J genes are TRBV12-3 or TRBV12-4 and TRBJ1-1; D is unresolved. The CDR3 is 13 amino acids. V lost 7 bases and J lost 6, with 15 bases in between. CDR3: CASILTGRPEAFF. The CDR3 DNA sequence: TGTGCCAGCATCCTTACGGGGAGACCTGAAGCTTTCTTT.

In DNA form, the CDR3 reads TGTGCCTCCGAGGGGGCCCTCTCTGGGGCCAACGTCCTGACTTTC. Translation: CASEGALSGANVLTF. The chain links TRBV15 to TRBJ2-6, with 7 nucleotides matching TRBD1. V trimming: 11 bases; J trimming: 0 bases; junction bases outside the gene matches: 7. The CDR3 is 15 amino acids. Germline assignment: CDR1 LNHNV and CDR2 YYDKDF (reference sequence).

The chain recombines TRBV15 with TRBJ2-6, with TRBD1 identical over 10 bases. Germline-derived CDR1 and CDR2 are LNHNV and YYDKDF (reference sequence). Losses at the gene ends were 4 bases for V and 0 bases for J; bases not matched to a gene: 6. The CDR3 is made up of 18 amino acids. CDR3 nucleotides: TGTGCCACCAGCAACCACGGGACAGGGGACTCTGGGGCCAACGTCCTGACTTTC. Protein sequence: CATSNHGTGDSGANVLTF.

V and J are TRBV24-1 and TRBJ1-2; 9 positions agree with TRBD1. Germline V gene data show CDR1 as KGHDR and CDR2 as SFDVKD. V shed 4 bases, J shed 13 bases, and the junction held 6 bases outside the gene matches. CDR3 size: 12 residues. The CDR3 DNA reads TGTGCCACCAGTGACCCGGGACAGGGATTCACCTTC. The encoded protein is CATSDPGQGFTF.

In this sample, this clonotype turned up a few times. This sequence joins TRBV7-6 and TRBJ2-7; the D call may be TRBD1 or TRBD2 (5 bases each). Trimming shortened V by 5 bases and J by 2 bases, and 19 bases separated the two germline ends. The CDR3 has 16 residues. Germline V gene lookup returns CDR1 SGHVS and CDR2 FNYEAQ. CDR3 sequence reads: CASSQTGSRDPYEQYF. In DNA form, the CDR3 reads TGTGCCAGCAGCCAGACGGGGAGCCGGGACCCCTACGAGCAGTACTTC. Full variable domain (missing parts from reference TRBV7-6 and TRBJ2-7): GAGVSQSPRYKVTKRGQDVALRCDPISGHVSLYWYRQALGQGPEFLTYFNYEAQQDKSGLPNDRFSAERPEGSISTLTIQRTEQRDSAMYRCASSQTGSRDPYEQYFGPGTRLTVT.

On this clonotype: This may be a read error: a much more frequent sequence differs by one nucleotide. V and J are TRBV24-1 and TRBJ1-2; D possibly corresponds to TRBD1 (5 bases). V lost 6 bases to trimming and J lost 3 bases, with 10 bases between them. The CDR3 consists of 13 residues. Germline V gives CDR1 KGHDR, CDR2 SFDVKD. The CDR3 DNA follows: TGTGCCACCAGTAGCCCGGGGGACTATGGCTACACCTTC. This translates into CATSSPGDYGYTF.

This chain connects TRBV5-1 to TRBJ1-5, with D possibly matching TRBD1 (6 bases). The V gene's germline CDR1 is SGHRS and CDR2 YFSETQ. The CDR3 spans 17 residues. Trimming removed 1 base at V and 2 bases at J, with 16 bases between. CDR3: CASSLWATGMGNQPQHF. The DNA of the CDR3 is TGCGCCAGCAGCTTGTGGGCGACAGGAATGGGCAATCAGCCCCAGCATTTT.

This clonotype was seen many times. The chain couples TRBV25-1 to TRBJ1-5; possibly TRBD1 for D (5 bases). Trimming shortened V by 6 bases and J by 2 bases, and 14 bases separated the two germline ends. CDR3 length equals 15 residues. Germline assignment: CDR1 MGHDK and CDR2 SYGVNS. The CDR3 loop is CASSAAGPGNQPQHF. The CDR3, as DNA: TGTGCCAGCAGCGCCGCGGGGCCAGGCAATCAGCCCCAGCATTTT. The full variable domain, completed using reference TRBV25-1 and TRBJ1-5, is EADIYQTPRYLVIGTGKKITLECSQTMGHDKMYWYQQDPGMELHLIHYSYGVNSTEKGDLSSESTVSRIRTEHFPLTLESARPSHTSQYLCASSAAGPGNQPQHFGDGTRLSIL.

This chain uses TRBV2 with TRBJ2-5, with D perhaps TRBD1 (6 bases). There are 15 residues in the CDR3. Trimming removed 6 bases at V and 0 bases at J, with 14 bases between. Germline CDR1 reads SNHLY; CDR2 reads FYNNEI. The CDR3 reads CASSQTRQDQETQYF. The CDR3, as DNA: TGTGCCAGCAGCCAAACGCGACAGGACCAAGAGACCCAGTACTTC.

This clonotype was seen only a few times. The chain combines TRBV20-1 with TRBJ2-7, with D maybe TRBD2 (6 bases). The V gene's germline CDR1 is DFQATT and CDR2 SNEGSKA (reference sequence). The CDR3 sequence is 15 residues long. Trimming pared 0 bases from V and 5 bases from J, leaving 17 bases between. The CDR3 sequence is CSARDSEGSEDEQYF. The CDR3 bases are TGCAGTGCTAGAGATTCGGAGGGTAGCGAAGACGAGCAGTACTTC.

The chain joins TRBV7-9 to TRBJ1-5, with 7 bases lining up with TRBD1. The CDR3 is 18 residues long. Germline trimming cut 3 bases from V and 0 bases from J; bases unmatched to any gene: 11. Germline CDR1 SEHNR, CDR2 FQNEAQ (reference sequence). The CDR3 DNA reads TGTGCCAGCAGCTTTTTCCACGGGACAGCCTATAGCAATCAGCCCCAGCATTTT. Its protein product is CASSFFHGTAYSNQPQHF.

The chain recombines TRBV7-9 with TRBJ1-3, with D possibly TRBD1 on 6 matching bases. This CDR3 comprises 18 residues. From germline, CDR1 is SEHNR and CDR2 FQNEAQ (reference sequence). Trimming left V 6 bases short and J 0 bases short, with 21 bases between. CDR3 loop: CASSDPGQSALSGNTIYF. As DNA, the CDR3 is TGTGCCAGCAGTGATCCGGGACAATCAGCTCTCTCTGGAAACACCATATATTTT.

The CDR3 region is CASSLSTGDYEQYF. CDR3 nucleotide sequence: TGTGCCAGCTCCCTCTCAACGGGAGACTACGAGCAGTACTTC. V and J are TRBV7-9 and TRBJ2-7; D is possibly TRBD2 (6 bases). Per the germline V gene, CDR1 is SEHNR and CDR2 is FQNEAQ (reference sequence). The CDR3 has 14 residues. Trimming took 8 bases from V and 3 from J, leaving 17 bases between them.

This chain joins TRBV2 and TRBJ1-2; D remains ambiguous. Germline V gene lookup returns CDR1 SNHLY and CDR2 FYNNEI. CDR3 length: 14 residues. V was trimmed by 3 bases and J by 6 bases, leaving 14 bases between them. This chain's CDR3 is CASSDVSHKDGYTF. CDR3 bases: TGTGCCAGCAGTGATGTCTCGCACAAGGATGGCTACACCTTC.

This clonotype was seen once. The chain combines TRBV20-1 with TRBJ2-5, with D uncertain. This CDR3 is built from 12 residues. V was trimmed by 2 bases and J by 5 bases, leaving 9 bases between them. Germline CDR1 and CDR2: DFQATT and SNEGSKA (reference sequence). The CDR3 coding sequence is TGCAGTGCTAGACCCTTTTCGGAGACCCAGTACTTC. Amino acids: CSARPFSETQYF.

This clonotype was observed a few times. This sequence joins TRBV20-1 and TRBJ2-7; tentatively, D is TRBD2 (5 bases). V lost 1 base, J lost 5 bases, and 12 bases lay in between. This CDR3 has 13 residues. Germline assignment: CDR1 DFQATT and CDR2 SNEGSKA (reference sequence). In DNA, the CDR3 is TGCAGTGCTAGAGGGGCAGCTAGCCACGAGCAGTACTTC. Translating gives CSARGAASHEQYF.

A remark on this clonotype: One end of the junction fails to match germline, which may point to a read error. The chain couples TRBV5-1 to TRBJ1-4; a weak D match, TRBD1 (5 bases). The V gene's germline CDR1 is SGHRS and CDR2 YFSETQ. This CDR3 comprises 15 residues. CDR3 sequence (DNA): TGCGCCAGCAGCTCCACAGGAGTTTATAATGAAAAACTGTTCTTT. It yields the protein CASSSTGVYNEKLFF. Together with reference TRBV5-1 and TRBJ1-4, the CDR3 gives the full variable domain: KAGVTQTPRYLIKTRGQQVTLSCSPISGHRSVSWYQQTPGQGLQFLFEYFSETQRNKGNFPGRFSGRQFSNSRSEMNVSTLELGDSALYLCASSSTGVYNEKLFFGSGTQLSVL.

This clonotype appeared a single time. The CDR3 carries no conserved terminal phenylalanine or tryptophan, so it likely arises from a read error. The gene calls are TRBV5-4 and TRBJ2-5; D possibly corresponds to TRBD2 (5 bases). The germline V gene encodes CDR1 SGHNT and CDR2 YYREEE (reference sequence). This CDR3 has 13 residues. The V end was cut by 3 bases, the J end by 2 bases, with 8 bases between. The CDR3 DNA reads TGTGCCAGCAGCTGGAGACTACAAGAGACCCAGTACTCC. This gives the protein CASSWRLQETQYS.

This clonotype was recorded many times. The rearrangement uses TRBV19 and TRBJ1-6; D might be TRBD1 (5 bases). Trimming pared 1 base from V and 8 bases from J, leaving 9 bases between. The CDR3 runs 14 residues. The germline gives CDR1 LNHDA, CDR2 SQIVND (reference sequence). CDR3 sequence reads: CASSIAGTDSPLHF. The CDR3 bases are TGTGCCAGTAGTATAGCCGGGACGGATTCACCCCTCCACTTT.

In its sample, this clonotype was seen many times. The rearrangement links TRBV7-9 to TRBJ1-2; 10 nucleotides match TRBD1. Germline CDR1 reads SEHNR; CDR2 reads FQNEAQ (reference sequence). The CDR3 runs 14 residues. With V trimmed by 4 bases and J by 8 bases, 7 bases remained unmatched. The CDR3 region has the DNA TGTGCCAGCAGCTCCCTGACAGGGGGCGAGGGCTACACCTTC. As protein: CASSSLTGGEGYTF.

Points on this clonotype: This clone may be a read error of a much larger clone one base away. This chain joins TRBV2 and TRBJ1-4, with D maybe TRBD1 (5 bases). The CDR3 runs 11 residues. Trimming left V 5 bases short and J 14 bases short, with 12 bases between. Per the germline V gene, CDR1 is SNHLY and CDR2 is FYNNEI. CDR3 residues: CASSLGTGLFF. CDR3 coding DNA: TGTGCCAGCAGTCTTGGGACCGGGCTGTTTTTT. Using reference TRBV2 and TRBJ1-4 for the parts outside the CDR3, the full variable domain is EPEVTQTPSHQVTQMGQEVILRCVPISNHLYFYWYRQILGQKVEFLVSFYNNEISEKSEIFDDQFSVERPDGSNFTLKIRSTKLEDSAMYFCASSLGTGLFFGSGTQLSVL.

A remark on this clonotype: A junction boundary mismatches the germline segment, possibly from a read error. The V call is TRBV7-9, the J call TRBJ2-7; D is unclear. The CDR3 is 16 amino acids. The germline V gene encodes CDR1 SEHNR and CDR2 FQNEAQ (reference sequence). The DNA of the CDR3 is TGCGCCAGCAGCCCTGGCGCTAGACGATCATCCTACGAGCAGTACTTC. Translating it yields CASSPGARRSSYEQYF.

This clonotype was picked up many times. The CDR3 ends on some other residue instead of the conserved phenylalanine or tryptophan, so this is likely a read error. Because the CDR3's place on the DNA is in doubt, the DNA is left out and the CDR3 is given as listed by TCRdb. This chain joins TRBV7-9 and TRBJ2-5; the D call of TRBD1 is as the table states it, not checked on the DNA. Ends included, the CDR3 has 10 residues. Germline V gene data show CDR1 as SEHNR and CDR2 as FQNEAQ (reference sequence). This chain's CDR3 is CASSFPPPGG.

The chain joins TRBV6-2 or TRBV6-3 to TRBJ2-5; 10 bases fit TRBD1. The junction had 8 bases not matched to a gene; V was cut back by 5 bases and J by 5 bases. Germline CDR1 MNHEY, CDR2 SVGEGT. The CDR3 sequence is 15 residues long. The chain's CDR3 is CASSEVAGQGETQYF. The CDR3 region has the DNA TGTGCCAGCAGTGAAGTGGCGGGACAGGGGGAGACCCAGTACTTC.

A remark on this clonotype: One end of the junction is discordant with germline, which a read error may explain. The rearrangement uses TRBV29-1 and TRBJ1-2; D not certain. From germline, CDR1 is SQVTM and CDR2 ANQGSEA. CDR3 size: 8 residues. The DNA for the CDR3 is TGCAGCGTCCTGGCTAGCGCCTTC. Its translation is CSVLASAF.

CDR3: CASSLTFGTSNGEQYF. CDR3 sequence (DNA): TGTGCCAGCAGCCTTACCTTCGGGACTAGTAACGGCGAGCAGTACTTC. The chain uses TRBV7-9 and TRBJ2-7; 8 nucleotides agree with TRBD2. With 5 bases clipped from V and 6 bases from J, the junction kept 15 bases outside the gene matches. Germline values: CDR1 SEHNR, CDR2 FQNEAQ (reference sequence). This CDR3 spans 16 amino acids.

The rearrangement joins TRBV25-1 to TRBJ2-7; TRBD2 is a possible D gene (7 bases). CDR1 MGHDK and CDR2 SYGVNS come from the germline V gene. Trimming shortened V by 7 bases and J by 3 bases, and 13 bases separated the two germline ends. There are 13 residues in the CDR3. The CDR3 loop is CASTRGGNYEQYF. CDR3 nucleotide sequence: TGTGCCAGCACAAGGGGGGGAAACTACGAGCAGTACTTC.